This TCR beta chain was obtained from a study of cytomegalovirus exposure and HLA in healthy donors. At the level of the study: Most donors, 70% to 85% of a few hundred genotyped, fell in the Caucasian-associated ancestry cluster.

CDR3 length: 17 residues. Germline loops: CDR1 LNHNV, CDR2 YYDKDF (reference sequence). A single count supports this clone. Its specificity is not known. The PCR made use of 60 Vbeta and 13 Jbeta primers. The assay was immunoSEQ multiplex PCR, and TCRdb's table has in-frame clones only and misses some. The sample holds more than 85,000 clones, around 76% seen once. Study-level findings and limits: Per a later analysis, 15,000 to 20,000 TCR beta sequences showed association with HLA alleles at 0.05 false discovery rate.

This clonotype was sampled from a man under 40 in good health and CMV-seropositive. The chain joins TRBV15 to TRBJ2-5, with D perhaps TRBD2 (6 bases). With the DNA end fitting TRBJ2-7 better, the J assignment may be wrong. The sample comprised PBMCs. CDR3 in amino acids: CATSSPGRGAGSYEQYF. The CDR3 DNA reads TGTGCCACCAGCAGCCCGGGTCGCGGGGCGGGGTCCTACGAGCAGTACTTC.